The 15 T cell receptor beta chains reported below all come from one sample, sequenced in a study of cytomegalovirus exposure and HLA in healthy donors. The repertoire was sequenced with immunoSEQ multiplex PCR; TCRdb's copy has only in-frame clones and lacks some. The sample consists of some 49,000 clones, around 94% of them appearing once. Sequencing was performed on PBMCs. These receptors came from a woman under 30 in good health and CMV-seropositive.

The chain uses TRBV4-3 and TRBJ1-5, with D hard to call. In germline, CDR1 is LGHNA, CDR2 YSLEER. The CDR3 sequence is 13 residues long. Trimming stripped 0 bases from V and 6 bases from J, with 6 bases between. CDR3 in DNA: TGCGCCAGCAGCCAAGATCTTCGTCAGCCCCAGCATTTT. This codes for CASSQDLRQPQHF.

This clone was found once. V gene TRBV5-1 combines with J gene TRBJ2-1, with D maybe TRBD2 (5 bases). CDR1 SGHRS and CDR2 YFSETQ come from the germline V gene. This CDR3 is built from 15 residues. Trimming took 2 bases from V and 2 from J, leaving 11 bases between them. The CDR3 reads CASSFRTGPYNEQFF. CDR3 coding DNA: TGCGCCAGCAGCTTCCGGACTGGCCCCTACAATGAGCAGTTCTTC.

The chain combines TRBV7-8 with TRBJ1-2, with D perhaps matching TRBD1 (5 bases). The germline V gene encodes CDR1 SGHVS and CDR2 FQNEAQ. The CDR3 totals 14 residues. Trimming took off 3 bases at V and 2 bases at J, with 10 bases between the two ends. Here the CDR3 DNA reads TGTGCCAGCAGCTTTAAAAGGACAAACTATGGCTACACCTTC. Translation gives CASSFKRTNYGYTF.

V is TRBV27 and J is TRBJ2-7; TRBD2 aligns across 12 bases. V lost 7 bases to trimming and J lost 5 bases; unmatched junction nucleotides: 6. CDR1 is MNHEY, CDR2 SMNVEV, per germline (reference sequence). This CDR3 spans 14 amino acids. The CDR3 protein is CASTRLAGAHEQYF. Here the CDR3 DNA reads TGTGCCAGCACCCGACTAGCGGGAGCCCACGAGCAGTACTTC.

The rearrangement links TRBV2 to TRBJ1-5, with D uncertain. Per germline, CDR1 SNHLY and CDR2 FYNNEI. The V gene lost 2 bases and the J gene lost 0 bases, with 5 bases spanning the gap. The length of the CDR3 is 14 residues. This chain's CDR3 is CASSEMASNQPQHF. In nucleotides, the CDR3 is TGTGCCAGCAGTGAAATGGCTAGCAATCAGCCCCAGCATTTT.

The J gene is TRBJ2-1, the V gene TRBV27, with a tentative D call TRBD2 (5 bases). With 5 bases removed from V and 11 bases from J, the gap between germline ends came to 10 bases. Germline values: CDR1 MNHEY, CDR2 SMNVEV (reference sequence). CDR3 length equals 11 residues. The CDR3 spells CASSTGEKQFF. The CDR3 bases are TGTGCCAGCAGTACCGGGGAAAAGCAGTTCTTC.

This clone has only one observation. The chain has TRBV11-2 and TRBJ2-1, with TRBD2 matching over 14 bases. The V gene's germline CDR1 is SGHAT and CDR2 FQNNGV. Unmatched junction bases numbered 12, after V lost 3 bases and J lost 5 bases. The CDR3 sequence is 19 residues long. The CDR3 sequence is CASSLKMGLAGEPDNEQFF. The CDR3 DNA follows: TGTGCCAGCAGCTTGAAGATGGGACTAGCGGGAGAGCCTGACAATGAGCAGTTCTTC.

This chain joins TRBV7-8 and TRBJ2-3; possibly TRBD1 for D (5 bases). The germline gives CDR1 SGHVS, CDR2 FQNEAQ. V was shortened by 6 bases and J by 0 bases, with 19 bases between the two germline ends. This CDR3 spans 17 amino acids. CDR3 amino acids: CASSSEGGAPSTDTQYF. The CDR3 coding sequence is TGTGCCAGCAGTTCCGAAGGTGGGGCGCCGAGCACAGATACGCAGTATTTT.

This sequence joins TRBV6-1 and TRBJ2-5; 10 positions agree with TRBD2. The trim removed 10 bases at V and 7 bases at J, leaving 15 bases unmatched. In germline, CDR1 is MNHNS, CDR2 SASEGT. The CDR3 has 15 residues. DNA for the CDR3: TGTGCCATCGACCCCCTAGCGGGAGAGGGGGGGACCCAGTACTTC. Protein product: CAIDPLAGEGGTQYF.

The chain joins TRBV5-1 to TRBJ1-1; 8 bases are shared with TRBD1. This CDR3 spans 16 amino acids. Germline-derived CDR1 and CDR2 are SGHRS and YFSETQ. V trimming: 4 bases; J trimming: 0 bases; junction bases outside the gene matches: 8. The CDR3 region has the DNA TGCGCCAGCAGCCCCCGGGACAGGACCATGAACACTGAAGCTTTCTTT. It encodes CASSPRDRTMNTEAFF.

The chain joins TRBV4-1 to TRBJ2-3; 12 bases match TRBD2. The CDR3 covers 22 residues. Germline CDR1 and CDR2: MGHRA and YSYEKL. V dropped 4 bases and J dropped 4; count of bases not matched to a gene: 24. Here the CDR3 reads CASSRRGAEGLAGRDRADTQYF. In DNA, the CDR3 is TGCGCCAGCAGCCGCAGAGGCGCCGAAGGACTAGCGGGGCGGGACCGGGCAGATACGCAGTATTTT.

The V gene is TRBV28, the J gene TRBJ2-5; 11 nucleotides agree with TRBD2. Germline-derived CDR1 and CDR2 are MDHEN and SYDVKM. This CDR3 is 15 amino acids long. V was pared by 5 bases and J by 3 bases, with 5 bases of the junction left unmatched. In DNA form, the CDR3 reads TGTGCCAGCAGTCTTAGCGGGAGGGCCGAAGAGACCCAGTACTTC. It codes for CASSLSGRAEETQYF. Together with reference TRBV28 and TRBJ2-5, the CDR3 gives the full variable domain: DVKVTQSSRYLVKRTGEKVFLECVQDMDHENMFWYRQDPGLGLRLIYFSYDVKMKEKGDIPEGYSVSREKKERFSLILESASTNQTSMYLCASSLSGRAEETQYFGPGTRLLVL.

The J gene is TRBJ2-7, the V gene TRBV7-2; D uncertain. There are 12 residues in the CDR3. Trimming took 6 bases from V and 4 from J, leaving 10 bases between them. Germline CDR1 is SGHTA and CDR2 is FQGNSA. The DNA of the CDR3 is TGTGCCAGCAGTCAAAACGGTTACGAGCAGTACTTC. It is translated as CASSQNGYEQYF.

The chain recombines TRBV5-6 with TRBJ2-1; D is possibly TRBD2 (6 bases). This CDR3 has 17 amino acids. The V gene lost 4 bases and the J gene lost 9 bases, with 26 bases spanning the gap. Germline CDR1 and CDR2: SGHDT and YYEEEE. The chain's CDR3 is CASSRATGTPMSVEQFF. CDR3 in DNA: TGTGCCAGCAGCAGGGCAACCGGGACTCCCATGAGCGTTGAGCAGTTCTTC.

The rearrangement uses TRBV28 and TRBJ1-4; D unclear. Germline lookup yields CDR1 MDHEN and CDR2 SYDVKM. V was pared by 2 bases and J by 5 bases, with 9 bases between. The CDR3 runs 14 residues. CDR3 sequence: CASSLGGINEKLFF. CDR3 DNA sequence: TGTGCCAGCAGTTTAGGAGGCATAAATGAAAAACTGTTTTTT.